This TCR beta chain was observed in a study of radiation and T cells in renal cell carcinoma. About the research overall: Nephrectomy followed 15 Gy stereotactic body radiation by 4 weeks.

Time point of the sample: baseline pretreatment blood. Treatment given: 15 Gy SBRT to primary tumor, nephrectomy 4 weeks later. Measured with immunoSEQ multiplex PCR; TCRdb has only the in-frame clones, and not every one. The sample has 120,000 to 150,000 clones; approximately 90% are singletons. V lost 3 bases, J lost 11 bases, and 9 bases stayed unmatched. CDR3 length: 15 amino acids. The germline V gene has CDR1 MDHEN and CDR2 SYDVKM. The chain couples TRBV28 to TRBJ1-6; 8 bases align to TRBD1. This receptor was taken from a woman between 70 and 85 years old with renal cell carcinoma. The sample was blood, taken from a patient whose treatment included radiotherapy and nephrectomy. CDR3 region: CASSFRDRLLAPLHF. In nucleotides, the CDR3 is TGTGCCAGCAGTTTTCGGGACAGGCTTTTGGCACCCCTCCACTTT.